The clone carrying this TCR beta chain was seen at least ten times. Trimming removed 8 bases at V and 1 base at J, with 6 bases between. This CDR3 is built from 13 residues. MiXCR was run by TCRdb on the 5' RACE reads, yielding one entry per CDR3 protein. The sample has around 30,000 distinct CDR3 sequences; around 5.3% are singletons. The data were taken from a study of early T cells in non-severe SARS-CoV-2 infection. This chain links TRBV12-3 or TRBV12-4 with TRBJ2-6; no firm D call. The source material was whole blood. The TCR sequence derives from an adult who was a healthcare worker with PCR-confirmed SARS-CoV-2 infection or an uninfected control (not recorded which). The DNA of the CDR3 is TGTGCCAGCGCACGATCTGGGGCCAACGTCCTGACTTTC. It codes for CASARSGANVLTF.